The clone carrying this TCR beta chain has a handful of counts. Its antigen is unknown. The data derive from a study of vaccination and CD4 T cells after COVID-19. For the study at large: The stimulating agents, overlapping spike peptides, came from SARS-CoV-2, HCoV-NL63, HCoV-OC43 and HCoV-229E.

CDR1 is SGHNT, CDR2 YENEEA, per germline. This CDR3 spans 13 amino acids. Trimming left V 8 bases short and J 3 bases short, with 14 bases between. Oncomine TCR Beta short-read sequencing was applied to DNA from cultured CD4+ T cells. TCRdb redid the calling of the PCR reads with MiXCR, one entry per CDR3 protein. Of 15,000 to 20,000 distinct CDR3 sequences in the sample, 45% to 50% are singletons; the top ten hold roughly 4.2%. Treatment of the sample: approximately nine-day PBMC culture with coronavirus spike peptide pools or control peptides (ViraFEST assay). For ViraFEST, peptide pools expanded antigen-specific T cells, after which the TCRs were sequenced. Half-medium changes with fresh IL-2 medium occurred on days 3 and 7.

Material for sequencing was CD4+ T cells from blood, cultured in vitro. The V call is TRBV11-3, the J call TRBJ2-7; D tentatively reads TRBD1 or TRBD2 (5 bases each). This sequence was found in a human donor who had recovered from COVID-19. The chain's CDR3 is CASGGRPHYEQYF. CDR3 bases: TGTGCCAGCGGGGGACGGCCTCACTACGAGCAGTACTTC.